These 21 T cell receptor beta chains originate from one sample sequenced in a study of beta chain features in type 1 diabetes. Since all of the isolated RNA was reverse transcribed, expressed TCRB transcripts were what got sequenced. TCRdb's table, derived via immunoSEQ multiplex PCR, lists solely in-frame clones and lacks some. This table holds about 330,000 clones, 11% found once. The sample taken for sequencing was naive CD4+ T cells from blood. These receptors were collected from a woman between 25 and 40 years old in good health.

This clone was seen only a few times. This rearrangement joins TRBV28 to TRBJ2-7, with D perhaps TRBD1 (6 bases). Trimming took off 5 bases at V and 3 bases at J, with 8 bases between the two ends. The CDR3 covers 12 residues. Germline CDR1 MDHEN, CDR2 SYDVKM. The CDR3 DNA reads TGTGCCAGCAGTCCGGACAGCTACGAGCAGTACTTC. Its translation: CASSPDSYEQYF. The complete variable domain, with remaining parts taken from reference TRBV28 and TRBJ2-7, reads DVKVTQSSRYLVKRTGEKVFLECVQDMDHENMFWYRQDPGLGLRLIYFSYDVKMKEKGDIPEGYSVSREKKERFSLILESASTNQTSMYLCASSPDSYEQYFGPGTRLTVT.

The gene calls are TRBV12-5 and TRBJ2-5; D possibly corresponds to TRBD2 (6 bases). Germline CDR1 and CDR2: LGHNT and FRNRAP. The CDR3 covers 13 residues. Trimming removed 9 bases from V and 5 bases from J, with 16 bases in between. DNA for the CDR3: TGTGCTAGATCAAACGGGAGCTGGGAGACCCAGTACTTC. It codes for CARSNGSWETQYF. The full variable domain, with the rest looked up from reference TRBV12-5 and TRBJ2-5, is DARVTQTPRHKVTEMGQEVTMRCQPILGHNTVFWYRQTMMQGLELLAYFRNRAPLDDSGMPKDRFSAEMPDATLATLKIQPSEPRDSAVYFCARSNGSWETQYFGPGTRLLVL.

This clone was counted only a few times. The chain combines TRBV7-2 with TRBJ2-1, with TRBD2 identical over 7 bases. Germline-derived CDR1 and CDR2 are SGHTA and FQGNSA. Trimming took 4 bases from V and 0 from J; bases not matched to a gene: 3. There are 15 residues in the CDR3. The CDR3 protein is CASSSRTSSYNEQFF. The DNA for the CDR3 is TGTGCCAGCAGCTCAAGGACTAGCTCCTACAATGAGCAGTTCTTC. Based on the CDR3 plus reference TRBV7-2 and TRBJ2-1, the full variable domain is GAGVSQSPSNKVTEKGKDVELRCDPISGHTALYWYRQSLGQGLEFLIYFQGNSAPDKSGLPSDRFSAERTGGSVSTLTIQRTQQEDSAVYLCASSSRTSSYNEQFFGPGTRLTVL.

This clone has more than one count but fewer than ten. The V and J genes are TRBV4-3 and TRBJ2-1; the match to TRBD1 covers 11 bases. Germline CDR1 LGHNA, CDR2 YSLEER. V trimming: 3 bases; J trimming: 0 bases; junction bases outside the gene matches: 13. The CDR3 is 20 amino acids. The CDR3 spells CASSQKPGQGEAFSYNEQFF. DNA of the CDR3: TGCGCCAGCAGCCAGAAACCGGGACAGGGGGAAGCCTTCTCCTACAATGAGCAGTTCTTC.

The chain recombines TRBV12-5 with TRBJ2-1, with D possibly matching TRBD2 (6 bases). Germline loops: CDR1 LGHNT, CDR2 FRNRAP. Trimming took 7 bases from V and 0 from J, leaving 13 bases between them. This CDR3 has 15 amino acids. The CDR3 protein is CASAAGGSSYNEQFF. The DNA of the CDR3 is TGTGCTAGTGCCGCCGGAGGGAGCTCCTACAATGAGCAGTTCTTC.

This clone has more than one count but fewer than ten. CDR3 loop: CASRPSGVTDTQYF. The DNA of the CDR3 is TGTGCCAGCAGACCCAGCGGGGTCACAGATACGCAGTATTTT. This chain joins TRBV28 and TRBJ2-3; TRBD2 agrees at 7 bases. V lost 6 bases, J lost 2 bases, and 5 bases stayed unmatched. The CDR3 extends over 14 amino acids. Per the germline V gene, CDR1 is MDHEN and CDR2 is SYDVKM.

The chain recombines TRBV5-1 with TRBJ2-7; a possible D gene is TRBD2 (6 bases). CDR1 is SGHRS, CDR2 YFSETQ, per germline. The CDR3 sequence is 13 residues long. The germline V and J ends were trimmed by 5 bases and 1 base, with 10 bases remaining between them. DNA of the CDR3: TGCGCCAGCAGTTGGGCGGGATCCTACGAGCAGTACTTC. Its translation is CASSWAGSYEQYF.

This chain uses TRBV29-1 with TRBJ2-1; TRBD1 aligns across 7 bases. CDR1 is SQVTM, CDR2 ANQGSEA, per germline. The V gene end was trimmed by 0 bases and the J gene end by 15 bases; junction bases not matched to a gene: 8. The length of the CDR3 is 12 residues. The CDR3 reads CSVEDLLTGRFF. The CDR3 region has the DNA TGCAGCGTTGAAGATCTTTTGACAGGGCGGTTCTTC.

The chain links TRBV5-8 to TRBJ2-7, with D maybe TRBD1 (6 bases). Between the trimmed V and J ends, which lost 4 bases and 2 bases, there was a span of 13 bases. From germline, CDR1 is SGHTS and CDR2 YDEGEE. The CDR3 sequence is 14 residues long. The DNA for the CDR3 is TGTGCCAGCAGCCCCCGACAGGTTACCTACGAGCAGTACTTC. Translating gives CASSPRQVTYEQYF.

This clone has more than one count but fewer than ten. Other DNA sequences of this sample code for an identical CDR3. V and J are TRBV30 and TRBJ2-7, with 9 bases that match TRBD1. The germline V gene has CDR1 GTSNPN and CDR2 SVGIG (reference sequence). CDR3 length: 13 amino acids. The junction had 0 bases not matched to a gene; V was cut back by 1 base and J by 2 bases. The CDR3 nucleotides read TGTGCCTGGAGTGGACAGGGGGCCTACGAGCAGTACTTC. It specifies CAWSGQGAYEQYF.

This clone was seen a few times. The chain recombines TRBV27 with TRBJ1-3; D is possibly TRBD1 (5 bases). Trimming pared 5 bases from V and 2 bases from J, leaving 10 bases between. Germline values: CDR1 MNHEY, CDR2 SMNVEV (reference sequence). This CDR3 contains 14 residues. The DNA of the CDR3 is TGTGCCAGCAGTCCCAGGGCGGCTGGAAACACCATATATTTT. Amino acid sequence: CASSPRAAGNTIYF.

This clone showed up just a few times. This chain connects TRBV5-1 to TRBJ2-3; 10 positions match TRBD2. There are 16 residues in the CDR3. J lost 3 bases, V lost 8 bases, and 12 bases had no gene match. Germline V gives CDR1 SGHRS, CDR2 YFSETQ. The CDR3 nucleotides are TGCGCCAGTTTTTCATCTAGCGGGAGTGGTACAGATACGCAGTATTTT. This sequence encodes CASFSSSGSGTDTQYF.

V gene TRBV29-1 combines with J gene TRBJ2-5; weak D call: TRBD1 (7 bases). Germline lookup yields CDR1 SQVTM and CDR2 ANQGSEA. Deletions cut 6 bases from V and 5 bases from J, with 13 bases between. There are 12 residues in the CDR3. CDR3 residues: CSVAGGTETQYF. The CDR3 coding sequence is TGCAGCGTCGCAGGGGGGACGGAGACCCAGTACTTC.

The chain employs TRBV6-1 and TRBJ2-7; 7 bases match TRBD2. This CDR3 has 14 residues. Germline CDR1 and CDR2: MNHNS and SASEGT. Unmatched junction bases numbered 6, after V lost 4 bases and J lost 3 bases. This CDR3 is CASSAEGGVYEQYF. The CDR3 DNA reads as TGTGCCAGCAGTGCGGAGGGAGGGGTCTACGAGCAGTACTTC.

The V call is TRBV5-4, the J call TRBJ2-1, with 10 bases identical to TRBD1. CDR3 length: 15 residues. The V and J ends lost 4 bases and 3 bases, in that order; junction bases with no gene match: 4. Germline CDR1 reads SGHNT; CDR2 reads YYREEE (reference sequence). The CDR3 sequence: CASSPGTGVYNEQFF. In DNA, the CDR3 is TGTGCCAGCAGCCCAGGGACAGGGGTCTACAATGAGCAGTTCTTC.

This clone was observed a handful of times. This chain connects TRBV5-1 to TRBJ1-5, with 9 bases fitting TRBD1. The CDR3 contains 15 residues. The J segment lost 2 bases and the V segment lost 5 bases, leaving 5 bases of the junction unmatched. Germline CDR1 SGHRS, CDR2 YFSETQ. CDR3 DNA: TGCGCCAGCAGACAGGGGGCTGAGGGCAATCAGCCCCAGCATTTT. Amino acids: CASRQGAEGNQPQHF.

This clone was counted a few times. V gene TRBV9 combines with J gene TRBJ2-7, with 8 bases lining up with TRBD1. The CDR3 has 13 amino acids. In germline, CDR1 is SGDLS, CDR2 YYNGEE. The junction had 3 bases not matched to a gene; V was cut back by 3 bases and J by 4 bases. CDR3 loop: CASSADRGYEQYF. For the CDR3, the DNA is TGTGCCAGCAGCGCAGACAGGGGTTACGAGCAGTACTTC.

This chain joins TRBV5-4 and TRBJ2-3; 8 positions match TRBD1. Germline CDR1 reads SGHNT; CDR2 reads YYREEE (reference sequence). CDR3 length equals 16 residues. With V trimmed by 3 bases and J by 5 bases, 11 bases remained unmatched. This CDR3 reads CASSSPRDRNVDTQYF. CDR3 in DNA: TGTGCCAGCAGCTCTCCGCGGGACAGGAACGTAGATACGCAGTATTTT.

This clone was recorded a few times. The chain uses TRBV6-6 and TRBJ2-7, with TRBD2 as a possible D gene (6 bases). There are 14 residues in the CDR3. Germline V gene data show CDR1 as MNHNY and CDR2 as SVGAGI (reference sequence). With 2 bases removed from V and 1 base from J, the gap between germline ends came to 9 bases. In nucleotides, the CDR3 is TGTGCCAGCAGTTACCCGGCGGGGTCCTACGAGCAGTACTTC. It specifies CASSYPAGSYEQYF.

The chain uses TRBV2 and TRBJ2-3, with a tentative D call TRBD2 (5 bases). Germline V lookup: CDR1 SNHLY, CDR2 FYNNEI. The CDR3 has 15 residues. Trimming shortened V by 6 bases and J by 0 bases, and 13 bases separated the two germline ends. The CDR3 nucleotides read TGTGCCAGCAGCGTTGGGGAGCCGAGCACAGATACGCAGTATTTT. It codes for CASSVGEPSTDTQYF.

The CDR3 DNA is TGTGCCAGCAGCTTTGGGGGACAGGGAATCAATGAGCAGTTCTTC. Residues: CASSFGGQGINEQFF. The chain employs TRBV5-4 and TRBJ2-1; TRBD1 matches 9 bases. J lost 6 bases, V lost 2 bases, and 6 bases had no gene match. The germline CDR1 and CDR2 sequences are SGHNT and YYREEE (reference sequence). CDR3 size: 15 residues.